The present T cell receptor (beta chain) was sequenced within a study of blood T cell repertoires in COVID-19. Across the whole study: Specimens from acute and convalescent COVID-19 originated in the United States, Italy and Spain.

The method was immunoSEQ multiplex PCR; TCRdb's version includes in-frame clones alone and lacks a portion of them. The table lists about 270,000 clones, about nine tenths of them singletons, with approximately 2.6% in the top ten. The V end was cut by 0 bases, the J end by 6 bases, with 12 bases between. Looked up from germline, CDR1 is SGHRS and CDR2 is YFSETQ. The CDR3 contains 14 residues. The source is a woman in her late teens or twenties who had recovered from COVID-19. The chain recombines TRBV5-1 with TRBJ1-2, with TRBD1 as a possible D gene (6 bases). The material sequenced was PBMCs or T cells enriched from blood (not recorded which). The CDR3 DNA follows: TGCGCCAGCAGCTTGGCCGAGTCAGGGGATGGCTACACCTTC. Its protein is CASSLAESGDGYTF.